This T cell receptor (beta chain) was documented in a study of blood T cell repertoires in COVID-19. The CDR3 has 16 amino acids. Trimming removed 3 bases at V and 0 bases at J, with 13 bases between. The V gene's germline CDR1 is SEHNR and CDR2 FQNEAQ (reference sequence). The repertoire was sequenced with immunoSEQ multiplex PCR; TCRdb's copy has only in-frame clones and lacks some. The sample carries 130,000 or so clones, roughly 87% recorded once. This clone was observed a handful of times. Sequencing was performed on PBMCs or T cells enriched from blood (not recorded which). V is TRBV7-9 and J is TRBJ2-3; the D gene is possibly TRBD2 (5 bases). The origin of this receptor is a man aged 30-40 years who had recovered from COVID-19. CDR3: CASSFRQGGSTDTQYF. In DNA, the CDR3 is TGTGCCAGCAGCTTTCGACAAGGAGGAAGCACAGATACGCAGTATTTT.